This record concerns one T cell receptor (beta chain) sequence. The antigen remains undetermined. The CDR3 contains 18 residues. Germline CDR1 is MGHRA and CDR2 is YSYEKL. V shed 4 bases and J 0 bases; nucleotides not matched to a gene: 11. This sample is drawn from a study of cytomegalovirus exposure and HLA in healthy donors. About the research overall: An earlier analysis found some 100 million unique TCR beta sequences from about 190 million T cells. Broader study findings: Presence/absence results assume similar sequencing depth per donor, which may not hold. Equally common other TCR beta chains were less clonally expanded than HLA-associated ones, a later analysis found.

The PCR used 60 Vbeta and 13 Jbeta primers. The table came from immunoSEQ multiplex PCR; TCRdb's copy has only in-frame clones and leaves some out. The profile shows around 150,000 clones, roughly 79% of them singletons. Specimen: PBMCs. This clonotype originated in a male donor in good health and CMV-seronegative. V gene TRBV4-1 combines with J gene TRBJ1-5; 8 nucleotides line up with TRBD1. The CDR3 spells CASSLDDRGPYSNQPQHF. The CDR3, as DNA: TGCGCCAGCAGCCTTGATGACAGGGGTCCTTATAGCAATCAGCCCCAGCATTTT.